Listed here are 17 T cell receptor beta chains from one sample, sequenced in a study of blood T cell repertoires in COVID-19. Using immunoSEQ multiplex PCR, the repertoire was profiled, and TCRdb retains in-frame clones only, with some absent. Of 200,000 to 250,000 clones in the sample, just under 90% are singletons; the top ten hold roughly 2.6%. Source material: peripheral blood. The receptors were gathered from a man aged 30-40 years with COVID-19, enrolled during active disease.

The V call is TRBV11-2, the J call TRBJ2-3; 10 positions match TRBD2. V was pared by 6 bases and J by 4 bases, with 7 bases of the junction left unmatched. The germline CDR1 and CDR2 sequences are SGHAT and FQNNGV. CDR3 size: 15 residues. CDR3 coding DNA: TGTGCCAGCAGAGGAGCTAGCGGGGGTCCAGATACGCAGTATTTT. It translates to CASRGASGGPDTQYF.

The chain is built from TRBV5-1 and TRBJ2-2, with 10 bases identical to TRBD2. J was trimmed by 0 bases and V by 0 bases; bases with no gene match: 11. Per the germline V gene, CDR1 is SGHRS and CDR2 is YFSETQ. The CDR3 runs 20 residues. CDR3 amino acids: CASSLAFGAGGATNTGELFF. In DNA, the CDR3 is TGCGCCAGCAGCTTGGCCTTCGGAGCGGGAGGGGCAACGAACACCGGGGAGCTGTTTTTT.

The chain employs TRBV29-1 and TRBJ1-2, with no clear D. This CDR3 is built from 10 residues. Germline V gene sequence: CDR1 SQVTM, CDR2 ANQGSEA. V was pared by 6 bases and J by 0 bases, with 2 bases between. The CDR3 protein is CSVSNYGYTF. Here the CDR3 DNA reads TGCAGCGTCTCTAACTATGGCTACACCTTC.

The chain links TRBV6-6 to TRBJ2-3; possibly TRBD2 for D (6 bases). Trimming took off 4 bases at V and 3 bases at J, with 8 bases between the two ends. This CDR3 has 13 residues. The germline V gene encodes CDR1 MNHNY and CDR2 SVGAGI (reference sequence). Here the CDR3 reads CASSSGETDTQYF. The CDR3 nucleotides read TGTGCCAGCAGTTCGGGGGAGACAGATACGCAGTATTTT.

The V call is TRBV19, the J call TRBJ1-5, with D maybe TRBD1 (5 bases). CDR1 is LNHDA and CDR2 is SQIVND in the germline V gene (reference sequence). CDR3 length: 14 amino acids. Trimming took off 4 bases at V and 7 bases at J, with 14 bases between the two ends. The CDR3 DNA follows: TGTGCCAGTAGTAGCGCAGGGATCGCGCAGCCCCAGCATTTT. Translated, it gives CASSSAGIAQPQHF.

The V gene is TRBV9, the J gene TRBJ2-3, with 12 nucleotides matching TRBD1. This CDR3 has 15 residues. CDR1 SGDLS and CDR2 YYNGEE come from the germline V gene. V lost 4 bases and J lost 3; bases outside the gene matches: 3. The CDR3 loop reads CASSPGQGATDTQYF. The CDR3 nucleotides read TGTGCCAGCAGCCCGGGACAGGGGGCTACAGATACGCAGTATTTT.

The chain combines TRBV7-7 with TRBJ2-2; 10 bases fit TRBD1. V shed 2 bases, J shed 4 bases, and the junction held 16 bases outside the gene matches. Germline V gene lookup returns CDR1 SSHAT and CDR2 FNYEAQ (reference sequence). This CDR3 has 20 residues. CDR3 in DNA: TGTGCCAGCAGCTTACACATGGGGGACAGGGGTCCAACTTTCACCGGGGAGCTGTTTTTT. It codes for CASSLHMGDRGPTFTGELFF.

A few counts support this clone. The J gene is TRBJ1-1, the V gene TRBV12-3 or TRBV12-4, with D tentatively TRBD1 (5 bases). Trimming took off 5 bases at V and 11 bases at J, with 15 bases between the two ends. This CDR3 has 12 amino acids. The CDR3 reads CASSLRDFGAFF. The DNA of the CDR3 is TGTGCCAGCAGTCTTCGGGACTTCGGGGCTTTCTTT.

V and J are TRBV13 and TRBJ2-1; the match to TRBD2 covers 14 bases. The CDR3 extends over 16 amino acids. Trimming at V came to 5 bases and at J to 7 bases, leaving 7 bases not matched to a gene. Germline V lookup: CDR1 PRHDT, CDR2 FYEKMQ (reference sequence). The DNA for the CDR3 is TGTGCCAGCAGCGAGACTAGCGGGGGGGCGAAGAATGAGCAGTTCTTC. Encoded protein: CASSETSGGAKNEQFF.

The rearrangement uses TRBV28 and TRBJ1-1; TRBD1 matches 7 bases. V gave up 5 bases and J gave up 4 bases; unmatched junction bases: 13. This CDR3 has 16 amino acids. Per germline, CDR1 MDHEN and CDR2 SYDVKM. CDR3 loop: CASSPPDRVFSTEAFF. CDR3 DNA: TGTGCCAGCAGTCCCCCCGACAGGGTCTTTTCCACTGAAGCTTTCTTT.

This chain joins TRBV27 and TRBJ1-1; D possibly corresponds to TRBD1 (6 bases). Germline CDR1 is MNHEY and CDR2 is SMNVEV (reference sequence). With 0 bases removed from V and 8 bases from J, the gap between germline ends came to 13 bases. The CDR3 totals 14 residues. As DNA, the CDR3 is TGTGCCAGCAGTTTATCGTTGGCAGGGGAAGAAGCTTTCTTT. It encodes CASSLSLAGEEAFF.

The chain is built from TRBV28 and TRBJ2-1; 8 positions agree with TRBD1. The length of the CDR3 is 19 residues. The germline gives CDR1 MDHEN, CDR2 SYDVKM. V trimming: 5 bases; J trimming: 1 base; junction bases outside the gene matches: 16. DNA for the CDR3: TGTGCCAGCAGTCCAGGACAGGGAAAGGGTTCATGGTCCTACAATGAGCAGTTCTTC. This encodes CASSPGQGKGSWSYNEQFF.

This clone was seen a single time. The rearrangement joins TRBV6-5 to TRBJ2-7; D gene unclear. The germline V gene encodes CDR1 MNHEY and CDR2 SVGAGI. Trimming removed 6 bases at V and 2 bases at J, with 11 bases between. The CDR3 loop spans 13 amino acids. The CDR3 sequence is CASSLSRTYEQYF. DNA of the CDR3: TGTGCCAGCAGCCTCTCTCGTACCTACGAGCAGTACTTC.

The CDR3 DNA reads as TGTGCCAGCAGCGTAACCTCGACAGGGAGCTCCTACGAGCAGTACTTC. It codes for CASSVTSTGSSYEQYF. The chain carries TRBV7-6 and TRBJ2-7, with 7 nucleotides matching TRBD1. J lost 0 bases, V lost 5 bases, and 10 bases had no gene match. From germline, CDR1 is SGHVS and CDR2 FNYEAQ. This CDR3 has 16 amino acids.

The chain recombines TRBV11-2 with TRBJ1-1; TRBD1 matches at 9 bases. The CDR3 totals 15 residues. The V gene's germline CDR1 is SGHAT and CDR2 FQNNGV. V dropped 5 bases and J dropped 3; count of bases not matched to a gene: 7. The CDR3 is CASSPGDRDDTEAFF. CDR3 DNA: TGTGCCAGCAGCCCCGGGGACAGGGATGACACTGAAGCTTTCTTT. Supplemented by reference TRBV11-2 and TRBJ1-1, the full variable domain reads EAGVAQSPRYKIIEKRQSVAFWCNPISGHATLYWYQQILGQGPKLLIQFQNNGVVDDSQLPKDRFSAERLKGVDSTLKIQPAKLEDSAVYLCASSPGDRDDTEAFFGQGTRLTVV.

The J gene is TRBJ1-4, the V gene TRBV9; D is unresolved. V was pared by 4 bases and J by 8 bases, with 12 bases between. This CDR3 is built from 13 residues. CDR1 SGDLS and CDR2 YYNGEE come from the germline V gene. The CDR3 DNA sequence: TGTGCCAGCAGCTCCTCCGTCGGGGAAAAACTGTTTTTT. As protein: CASSSSVGEKLFF. Full variable domain (remainder filled in from reference TRBV9 and TRBJ1-4): DSGVTQTPKHLITATGQRVTLRCSPRSGDLSVYWYQQSLDQGLQFLIQYYNGEERAKGNILERFSAQQFPDLHSELNLSSLELGDSALYFCASSSSVGEKLFFGSGTQLSVL.

The chain recombines TRBV29-1 with TRBJ1-1; D gene unclear. Germline CDR1 and CDR2: SQVTM and ANQGSEA. Trimming shortened V by 2 bases and J by 12 bases, and 19 bases separated the two germline ends. This CDR3 has 13 residues. Here the CDR3 DNA reads TGCAGCGTTGAACTACCCCTAAATGTCAAAACTTTCTTT. As protein: CSVELPLNVKTFF. The full variable domain, rest sourced from reference TRBV29-1 and TRBJ1-1, is SAVISQKPSRDICQRGTSLTIQCQVDSQVTMMFWYRQQPGQSLTLIATANQGSEATYESGFVIDKFPISRPNLTFSTLTVSNMSPEDSSIYLCSVELPLNVKTFFGQGTRLTVV.